This record covers a single T cell receptor beta chain. Authors' analysis steps: Estimated nucleated cell counts came from reference gene primer amplification. Repertoires were generated with immunoSEQ multiplex PCR, while TCRdb's copy carries only in-frame clones and drops some. That table gives V, J and clone size, and the DNA gave D and trimming. The sample shows under 400,000 clones, roughly nine tenths of them seen only once. This record comes from a study of blood T cell repertoires in COVID-19. Study details: Sites across the United States, Italy and Spain contributed samples from acute and convalescent COVID-19. PBMCs, B-cell-depleted T cells, or T cells were the source of the cDNA or gDNA that made up the material.

V was clipped by 6 bases and J by 8 bases, with 13 bases between them. CDR3 size: 12 residues. Germline V lookup: CDR1 MDHEN, CDR2 SYDVKM. Seattle patients were enrolled during active infection and followed longitudinally. Sample: peripheral blood. The TCR was taken from a woman aged 55-70 years with COVID-19, enrolled during active disease. The V call is TRBV28, the J call TRBJ1-1; D is perhaps TRBD1 (5 bases). CDR3 sequence reads: CASSLLTGEAFF. CDR3 bases: TGTGCCAGCAGCCTATTAACAGGAGAAGCTTTCTTT.